This TCR beta chain was captured in a study of T cells after yellow fever vaccination. TCRdb processed the 5' RACE reads anew with MiXCR; each CDR3 protein has one entry. This sample has 350,000 or so distinct CDR3 sequences, with roughly 8% found just once. Germline V CDR1 and CDR2: SGHAT, FQNNGV. There are 15 residues in the CDR3. Trimming removed 2 bases at V and 2 bases at J, with 11 bases between. Findings and caveats of the study: Post-booster repertoires contained most primary-vaccination clones again (approximately 95% CD4, roughly 90% CD8). Abundant clonotypes from the bulk population could have been carried over as contaminants into FACS-sorted repertoires. Compared with primary, the secondary response was weaker and peaked at day 5, not 15.

This clonotype was seen at least ten times. Its specificity is unknown. Specimen: PBMCs, collected roughly seven weeks after the first yellow fever vaccination. This TCR was recovered from a man between 18 and 29 years old who received the YFV17D yellow fever vaccine. The chain combines TRBV11-2 with TRBJ2-3, with a possible D match to TRBD1 (5 bases). The CDR3 here is CASSLSDRITDTQYF. The CDR3 nucleotides read TGTGCCAGCAGCTTATCTGACAGAATCACAGATACGCAGTATTTT.